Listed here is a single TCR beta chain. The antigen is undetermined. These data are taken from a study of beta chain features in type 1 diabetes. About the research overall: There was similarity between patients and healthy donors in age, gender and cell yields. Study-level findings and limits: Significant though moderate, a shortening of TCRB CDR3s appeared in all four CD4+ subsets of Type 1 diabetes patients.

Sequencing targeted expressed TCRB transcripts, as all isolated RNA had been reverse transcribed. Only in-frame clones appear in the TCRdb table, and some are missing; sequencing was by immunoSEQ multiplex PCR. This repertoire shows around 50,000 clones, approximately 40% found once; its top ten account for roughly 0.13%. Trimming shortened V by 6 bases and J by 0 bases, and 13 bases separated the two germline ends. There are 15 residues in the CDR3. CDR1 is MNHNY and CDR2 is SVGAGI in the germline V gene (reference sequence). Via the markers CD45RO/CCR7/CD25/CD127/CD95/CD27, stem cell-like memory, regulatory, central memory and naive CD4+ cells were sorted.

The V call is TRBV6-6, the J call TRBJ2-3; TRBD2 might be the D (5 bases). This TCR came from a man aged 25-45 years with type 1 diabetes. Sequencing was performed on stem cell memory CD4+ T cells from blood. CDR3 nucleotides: TGTGCCAGCAGCCTGGGAGACCGCAGCACAGATACGCAGTATTTT. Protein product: CASSLGDRSTDTQYF.